This T cell receptor (beta chain) was found in a study of PD-1 blockade in mismatch repair-deficient tumors (dated by TCRdb to about 2017). Some background on the complete study: The trial enrolled fewer than 90 consecutive patients with over 10 mismatch repair-deficient cancer types between September 2013 and 2016, all previously treated and progressing. Deep sequencing of TCR CDR3 regions was used to track tumor-associated T cell clones in peripheral blood of patients responding to PD-1 blockade. Study-level results and caveats: Tumor-resident clones, often undetectable in blood before treatment, expanded rapidly after pembrolizumab and then contracted, generally before radiologic responses.

The receptor library was made with the immunoSEQ multiplex PCR assay. The immuneACCESS repertoire file appears here via TCRdb, limited to in-frame rearrangements. These files lack a portion of the clones; in checked studies, under half of the deficit traces to unresolved V genes, and the cause of the others is not known. This sample has some 120,000 clones in its table, and roughly 90% of those were observed once. In total, the top ten clones hold 12% of the sample. A remark on this clone: Its antigen has not been determined. No much larger clone is present one base from it, and per-base qualities are unavailable.

The CDR3 measures 13 amino acids from cysteine to phenylalanine. Of the read, only the CDR3 DNA is kept; its 39 bases are in frame from base 1. CDR1 LNHDA and CDR2 SQIVND were looked up in the germline V gene (reference sequence). V is pared back by 7 bases and J by 5 bases, with 12 bases lying between the germline termini. For every enrolled patient, mismatch repair deficiency was confirmed by either polymerase chain reaction or immunohistochemistry. TCR sequencing was carried out for three patients who responded to pembrolizumab therapy. The phase II trial prospectively tested pembrolizumab PD-1 blockade in advanced mismatch repair-deficient cancers regardless of tissue of origin. Peripheral blood T cell samples were gathered serially, both before PD-1 blockade started and at multiple time points afterward. Blood sampling time points were reported as weeks after the first dose of pembrolizumab.

Specimen: peripheral blood, collected approximately 69 weeks after starting pembrolizumab. The chain is made from TRBV19 and TRBJ1-5, and perhaps TRBD1 as D gene, on 5 matching bases. This sequence originates from an adult with mismatch repair-deficient cancer. The nucleotide sequence is given as TGTGCCAGTATGGGGGGGAATTATCAGCCCCAGCATTTT. Its protein reads: CASMGGNYQPQHF.